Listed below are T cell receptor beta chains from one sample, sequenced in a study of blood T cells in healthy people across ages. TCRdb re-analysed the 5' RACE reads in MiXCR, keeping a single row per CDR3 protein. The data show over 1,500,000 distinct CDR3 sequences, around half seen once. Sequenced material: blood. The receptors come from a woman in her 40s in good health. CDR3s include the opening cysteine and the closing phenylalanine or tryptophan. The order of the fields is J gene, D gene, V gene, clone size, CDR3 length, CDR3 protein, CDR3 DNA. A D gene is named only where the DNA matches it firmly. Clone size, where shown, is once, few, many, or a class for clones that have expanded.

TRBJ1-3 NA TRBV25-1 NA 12 CASRGAGNTIYF TGTGCCAGCAGGGGTGCGGGAAACACCATATATTTT
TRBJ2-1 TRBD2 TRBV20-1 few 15 CSARDLSGGYNEQFF TGCAGTGCTAGAGATCTCAGCGGGGGATACAATGAGCAGTTCTTC
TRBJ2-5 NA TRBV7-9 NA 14 CAGYQQGISETQYF TGTGCCGGGTACCAGCAGGGAATATCAGAGACCCAGTACTTC
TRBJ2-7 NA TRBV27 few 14 CASSFGPRNYEQYF TGTGCCAGCAGTTTCGGGCCACGGAACTACGAGCAGTACTTC
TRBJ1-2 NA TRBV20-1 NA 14 CSAREYSGTDLYTF TGCAGTGCTAGGGAATACTCCGGGACCGACCTTTACACCTTC
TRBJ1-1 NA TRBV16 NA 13 CASSPTRSESAFF TGTGCCAGCAGTCCAACCCGGTCCGAGAGTGCTTTCTTT
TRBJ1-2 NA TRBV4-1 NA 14 CASSQDRDRYGYTF TGCGCCAGCAGCCAAGATAGGGATCGCTATGGCTACACCTTC
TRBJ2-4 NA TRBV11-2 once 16 CASSLDLGGTKNIQYF TGTGCCAGCAGCTTAGATCTAGGGGGGACCAAAAACATTCAGTACTTC
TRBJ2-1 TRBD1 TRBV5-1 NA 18 CASSFGLRDRDTYNEQFF TGCGCCAGCAGTTTCGGACTCCGGGACAGGGATACTTACAATGAGCAGTTCTTC
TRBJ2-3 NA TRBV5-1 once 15 CASSLKGLLGDTQYF TGCGCCAGCAGCTTAAAGGGCCTCTTGGGAGATACGCAGTATTTT
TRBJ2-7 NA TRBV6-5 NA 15 CASSSGRGASYEQYF TGTGCCAGCAGTTCTGGCAGGGGAGCCTCCTACGAGCAGTACTTC